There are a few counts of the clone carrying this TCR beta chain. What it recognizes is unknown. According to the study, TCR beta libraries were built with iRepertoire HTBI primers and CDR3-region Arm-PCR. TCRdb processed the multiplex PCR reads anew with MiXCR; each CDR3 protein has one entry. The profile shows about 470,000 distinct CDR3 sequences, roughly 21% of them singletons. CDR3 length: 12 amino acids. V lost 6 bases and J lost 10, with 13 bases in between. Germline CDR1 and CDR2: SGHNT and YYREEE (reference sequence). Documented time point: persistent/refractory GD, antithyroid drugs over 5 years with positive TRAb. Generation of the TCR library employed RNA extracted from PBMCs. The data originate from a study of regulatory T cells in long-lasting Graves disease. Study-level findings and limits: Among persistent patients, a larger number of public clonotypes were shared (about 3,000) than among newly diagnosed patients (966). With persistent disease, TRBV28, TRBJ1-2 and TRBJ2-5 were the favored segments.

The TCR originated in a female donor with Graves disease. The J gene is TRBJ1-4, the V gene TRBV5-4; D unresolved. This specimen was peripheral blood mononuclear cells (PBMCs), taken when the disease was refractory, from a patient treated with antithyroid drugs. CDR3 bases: TGTGCCAGCATCTCGCAGACTGGAAAACTGTTTTTT. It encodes CASISQTGKLFF.